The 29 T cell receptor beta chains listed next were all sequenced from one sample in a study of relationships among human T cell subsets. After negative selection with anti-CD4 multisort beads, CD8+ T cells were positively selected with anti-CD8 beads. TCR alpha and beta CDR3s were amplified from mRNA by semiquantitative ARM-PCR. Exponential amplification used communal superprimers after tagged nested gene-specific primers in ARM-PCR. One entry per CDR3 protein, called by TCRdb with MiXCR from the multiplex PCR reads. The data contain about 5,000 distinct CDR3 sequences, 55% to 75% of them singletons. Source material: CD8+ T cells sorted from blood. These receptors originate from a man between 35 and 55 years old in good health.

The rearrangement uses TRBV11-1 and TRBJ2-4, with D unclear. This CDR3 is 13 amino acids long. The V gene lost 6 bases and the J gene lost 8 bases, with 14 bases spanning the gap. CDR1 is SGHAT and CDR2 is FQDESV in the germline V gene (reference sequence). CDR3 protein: CASSSGGKDIQYF. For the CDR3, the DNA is TGTGCCAGCAGTTCGGGCGGTAAAGACATTCAGTACTTC.

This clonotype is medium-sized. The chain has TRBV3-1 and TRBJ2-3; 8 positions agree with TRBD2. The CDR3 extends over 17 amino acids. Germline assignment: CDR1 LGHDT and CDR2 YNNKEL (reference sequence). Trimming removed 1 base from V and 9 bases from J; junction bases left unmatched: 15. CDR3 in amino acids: CASSQAGEEAGENTQYF. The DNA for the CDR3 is TGTGCCAGCAGCCAAGCGGGGGAGGAAGCGGGAGAAAACACGCAGTATTTT.

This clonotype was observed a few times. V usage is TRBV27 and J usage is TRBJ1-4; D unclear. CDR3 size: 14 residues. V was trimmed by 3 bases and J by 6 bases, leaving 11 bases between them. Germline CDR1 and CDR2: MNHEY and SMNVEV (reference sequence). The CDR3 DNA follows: TGTGCCAGCAGTTTGATAGGGCAGGATGAAAAACTGTTTTTT. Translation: CASSLIGQDEKLFF.

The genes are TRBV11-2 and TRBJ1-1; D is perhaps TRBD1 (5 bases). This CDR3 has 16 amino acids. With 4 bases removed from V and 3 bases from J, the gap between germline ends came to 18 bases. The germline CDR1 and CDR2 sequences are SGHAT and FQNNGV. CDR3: CASSYKEGLRDTEAFF. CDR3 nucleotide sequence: TGTGCCAGCAGCTATAAGGAGGGCCTCAGGGACACTGAAGCTTTCTTT.

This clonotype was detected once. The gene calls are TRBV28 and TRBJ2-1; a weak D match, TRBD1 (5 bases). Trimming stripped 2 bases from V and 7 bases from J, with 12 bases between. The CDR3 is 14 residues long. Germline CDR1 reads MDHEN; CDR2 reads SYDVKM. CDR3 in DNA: TGTGCCAGCAGTTTACACGATCAGGGTAATGAGCAGTTCTTC. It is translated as CASSLHDQGNEQFF.

In nucleotides, the CDR3 is TGTGCCAGCAGTTTCTATGATACCGGGGAGCTGTTTTTT. Residues: CASSFYDTGELFF. V is TRBV12-3 or TRBV12-4 and J is TRBJ2-2; D is unclear. The CDR3 consists of 13 residues. Trimming removed 3 bases at V and 5 bases at J, with 7 bases between.

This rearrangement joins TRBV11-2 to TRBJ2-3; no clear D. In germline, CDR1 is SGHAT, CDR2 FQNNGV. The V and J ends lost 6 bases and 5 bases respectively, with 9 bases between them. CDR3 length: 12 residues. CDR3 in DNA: TGTGCCAGCAGATCCCCCCAAGATACGCAGTATTTT. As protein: CASRSPQDTQYF.

CDR3 in DNA: TGCAGCGTTGGAGGACAGGGGGCAGGGTACGAGCAGTACTTC. It codes for CSVGGQGAGYEQYF. The genes are TRBV29-1 and TRBJ2-7; 11 bases fit TRBD1. V was pared by 4 bases and J by 4 bases, with 6 bases of the junction left unmatched. This CDR3 is built from 14 residues. CDR1 and CDR2 from the germline V gene are SQVTM and ANQGSEA.

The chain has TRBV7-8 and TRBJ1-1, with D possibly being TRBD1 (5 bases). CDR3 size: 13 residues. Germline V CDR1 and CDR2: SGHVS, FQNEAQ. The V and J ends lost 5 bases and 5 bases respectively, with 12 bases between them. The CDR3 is CASSTGFGTEAFF. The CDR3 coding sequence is TGTGCCAGCAGCACAGGATTTGGGACTGAAGCTTTCTTT.

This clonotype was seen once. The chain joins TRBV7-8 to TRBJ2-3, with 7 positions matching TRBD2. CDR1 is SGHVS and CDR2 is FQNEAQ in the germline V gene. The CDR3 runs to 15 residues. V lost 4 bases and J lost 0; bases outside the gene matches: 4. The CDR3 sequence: CASSSTSASTDTQYF. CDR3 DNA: TGTGCCAGCAGCTCTACTAGCGCTAGCACAGATACGCAGTATTTT. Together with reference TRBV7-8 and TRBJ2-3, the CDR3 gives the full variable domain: GAGVSQSPRYKVAKRGQDVALRCDPISGHVSLFWYQQALGQGPEFLTYFQNEAQLDKSGLPSDRFFAERPEGSVSTLKIQRTQQEDSAVYLCASSSTSASTDTQYFGPGTRLTVL.

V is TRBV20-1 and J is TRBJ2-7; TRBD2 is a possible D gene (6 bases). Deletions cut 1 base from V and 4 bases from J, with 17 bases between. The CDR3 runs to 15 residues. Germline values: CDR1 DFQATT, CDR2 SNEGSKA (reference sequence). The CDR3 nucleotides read TGCAGTGCTAGAGGCTCTACGGGAGAGGGTTACGAGCAGTACTTC. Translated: CSARGSTGEGYEQYF.

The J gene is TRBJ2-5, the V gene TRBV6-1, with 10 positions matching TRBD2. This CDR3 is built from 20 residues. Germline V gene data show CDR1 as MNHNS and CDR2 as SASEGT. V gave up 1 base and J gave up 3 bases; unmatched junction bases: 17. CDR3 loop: CASSEEPSPLPAGGKETQYF. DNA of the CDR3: TGTGCCAGCAGTGAAGAACCTAGCCCCCTACCAGCGGGAGGGAAAGAGACCCAGTACTTC.

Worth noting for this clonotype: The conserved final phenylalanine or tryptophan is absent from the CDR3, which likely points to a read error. The CDR3 DNA sequence: TGTGCCTGGAGACTATTCTCTACAGGGGGCGGCTATGGCTACACCCTC. It translates to CAWRLFSTGGGYGYTL. The chain has TRBV30 and TRBJ1-2, with 9 bases aligning to TRBD1. Trimming took 3 bases from V and 4 from J; bases not matched to a gene: 12. Per germline, CDR1 GTSNPN and CDR2 SVGIG (reference sequence). The CDR3 loop spans 16 amino acids.

Here the CDR3 reads CASSLGSDNEQFF. The CDR3, as DNA: TGTGCCAGCAGCTTAGGGTCTGACAATGAGCAGTTCTTC. The genes are TRBV7-9 and TRBJ2-1, with unresolved D. V lost 1 base and J lost 5, with 6 bases in between. CDR1 is SEHNR, CDR2 FQNEAQ, per germline (reference sequence). CDR3 length equals 13 residues.

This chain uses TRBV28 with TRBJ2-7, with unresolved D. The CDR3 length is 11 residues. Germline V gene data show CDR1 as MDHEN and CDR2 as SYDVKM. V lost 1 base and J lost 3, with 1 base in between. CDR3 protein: CASSLYYEQYF. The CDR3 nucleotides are TGTGCCAGCAGTTTATACTACGAGCAGTACTTC.

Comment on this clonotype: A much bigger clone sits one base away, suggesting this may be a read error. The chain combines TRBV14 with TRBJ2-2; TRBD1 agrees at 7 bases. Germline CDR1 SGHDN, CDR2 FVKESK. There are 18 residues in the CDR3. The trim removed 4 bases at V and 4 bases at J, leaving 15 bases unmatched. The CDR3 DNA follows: TGTGCCAGCAGCCGCCTGTTTCCGGGACAGACGAGCACCGGGGAGCTGTTTTTT. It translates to CASSRLFPGQTSTGELFF.

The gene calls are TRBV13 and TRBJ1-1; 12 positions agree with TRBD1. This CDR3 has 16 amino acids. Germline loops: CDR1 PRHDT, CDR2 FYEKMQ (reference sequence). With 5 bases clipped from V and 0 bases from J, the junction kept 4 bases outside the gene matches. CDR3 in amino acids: CASSPGTGGVNTEAFF. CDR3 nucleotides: TGTGCCAGCAGCCCCGGGACAGGGGGCGTGAACACTGAAGCTTTCTTT.

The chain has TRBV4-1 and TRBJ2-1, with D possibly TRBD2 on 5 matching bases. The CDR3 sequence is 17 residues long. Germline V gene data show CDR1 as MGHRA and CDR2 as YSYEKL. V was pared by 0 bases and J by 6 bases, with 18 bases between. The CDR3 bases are TGCGCCAGCAGCCAAGACGGGTGGAGCGGCGGACGCAATGAGCAGTTCTTC. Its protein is CASSQDGWSGGRNEQFF.

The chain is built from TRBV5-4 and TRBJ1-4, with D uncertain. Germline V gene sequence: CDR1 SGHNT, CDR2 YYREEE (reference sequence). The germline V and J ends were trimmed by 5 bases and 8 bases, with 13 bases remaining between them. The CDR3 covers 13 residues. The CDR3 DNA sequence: TGTGCCAGCAGGGTGGACCTAGGCGAAAAACTGTTTTTT. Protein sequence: CASRVDLGEKLFF.

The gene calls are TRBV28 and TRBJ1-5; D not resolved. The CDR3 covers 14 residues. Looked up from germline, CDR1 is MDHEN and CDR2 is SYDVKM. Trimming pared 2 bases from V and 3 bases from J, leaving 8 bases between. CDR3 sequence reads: CASSLRSFNQPQHF. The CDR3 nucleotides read TGTGCCAGCAGTTTAAGGAGTTTCAATCAGCCCCAGCATTTT.

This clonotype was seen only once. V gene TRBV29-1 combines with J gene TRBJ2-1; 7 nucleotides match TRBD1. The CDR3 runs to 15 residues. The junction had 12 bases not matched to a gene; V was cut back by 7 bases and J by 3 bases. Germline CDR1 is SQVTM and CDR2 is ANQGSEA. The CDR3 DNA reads TGCAGCGCACCCGGTGACAGGGCCCTCTACAATGAGCAGTTCTTC. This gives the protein CSAPGDRALYNEQFF.

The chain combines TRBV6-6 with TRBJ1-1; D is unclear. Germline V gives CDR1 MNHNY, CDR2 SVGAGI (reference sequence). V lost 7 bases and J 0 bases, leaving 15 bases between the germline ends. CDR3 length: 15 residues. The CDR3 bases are TGTGCCAGCATTGGGGTGATGAGCGTGAACACTGAAGCTTTCTTT. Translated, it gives CASIGVMSVNTEAFF.

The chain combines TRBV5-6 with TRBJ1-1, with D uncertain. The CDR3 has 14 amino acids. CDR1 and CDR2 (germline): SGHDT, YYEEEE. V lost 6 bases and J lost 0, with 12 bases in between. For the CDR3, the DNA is TGTGCCAGCACCTACGGAGGGATGAACACTGAAGCTTTCTTT. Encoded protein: CASTYGGMNTEAFF.

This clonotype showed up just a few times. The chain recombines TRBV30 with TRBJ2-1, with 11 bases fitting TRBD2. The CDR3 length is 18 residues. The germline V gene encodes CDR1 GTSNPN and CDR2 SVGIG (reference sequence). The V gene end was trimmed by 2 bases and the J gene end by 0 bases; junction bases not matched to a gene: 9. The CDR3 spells CAWSPTSGSSSSYNEQFF. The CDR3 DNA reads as TGTGCCTGGAGTCCTACTAGCGGGAGCTCCAGCTCCTACAATGAGCAGTTCTTC.

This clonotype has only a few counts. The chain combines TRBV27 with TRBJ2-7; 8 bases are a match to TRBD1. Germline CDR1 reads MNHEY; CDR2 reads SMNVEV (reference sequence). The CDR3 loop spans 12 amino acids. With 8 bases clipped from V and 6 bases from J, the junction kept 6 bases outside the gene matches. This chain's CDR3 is CASRGQAPEQYF. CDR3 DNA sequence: TGTGCCAGCCGGGGACAGGCACCCGAGCAGTACTTC.

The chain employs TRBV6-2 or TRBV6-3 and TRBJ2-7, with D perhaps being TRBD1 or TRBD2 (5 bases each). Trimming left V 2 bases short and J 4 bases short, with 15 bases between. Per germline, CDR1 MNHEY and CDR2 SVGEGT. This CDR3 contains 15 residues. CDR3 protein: CASSYPTGTGYEQYF. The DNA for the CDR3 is TGTGCCAGCAGTTACCCGACCGGGACGGGTTACGAGCAGTACTTC.

This CDR3 reads CASSDWDSLAKNIQYF. Written as DNA, the CDR3 is TGTGCCAGCAGCGACTGGGACAGTCTTGCCAAAAACATTCAGTACTTC. V and J are TRBV11-2 and TRBJ2-4; 7 nucleotides agree with TRBD1. The CDR3 runs to 16 residues. V dropped 5 bases and J dropped 1; count of bases not matched to a gene: 8. The germline CDR1 and CDR2 sequences are SGHAT and FQNNGV.

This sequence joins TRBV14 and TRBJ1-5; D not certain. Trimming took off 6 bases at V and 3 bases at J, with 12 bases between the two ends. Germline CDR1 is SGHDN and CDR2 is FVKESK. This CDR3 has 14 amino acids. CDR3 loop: CASSYGGYNQPQHF. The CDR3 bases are TGTGCCAGCAGTTATGGTGGGTACAATCAGCCCCAGCATTTT. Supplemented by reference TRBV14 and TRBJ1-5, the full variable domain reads EAGVTQFPSHSVIEKGQTVTLRCDPISGHDNLYWYRRVMGKEIKFLLHFVKESKQDESGMPNNRFLAERTGGTYSTLKVQPAELEDSGVYFCASSYGGYNQPQHFGDGTRLSIL.

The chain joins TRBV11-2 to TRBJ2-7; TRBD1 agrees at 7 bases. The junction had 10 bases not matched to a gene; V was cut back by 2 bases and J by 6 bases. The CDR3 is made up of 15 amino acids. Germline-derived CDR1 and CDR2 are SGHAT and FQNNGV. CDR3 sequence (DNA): TGTGCCAGCAGCTTAAGGGGGACAGAGGAATCCGAGCAGTACTTC. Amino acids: CASSLRGTEESEQYF.